The 13 T cell receptor beta chains given below trace back to one sample, sequenced in a study of beta chain features in type 1 diabetes. Sequenced material consisted of expressed TCRB transcripts (all of the isolated RNA was reverse transcribed). Assay: immunoSEQ multiplex PCR; the TCRdb copy retains only in-frame clones and omits some. The sample consists of 80,000 to 90,000 clones, approximately 32% of them appearing once. The sample taken for sequencing was stem cell memory CD4+ T cells from blood. Every receptor here comes from a woman aged 18 to 35 in good health.

A word on this clone: A junction boundary mismatches the germline segment, possibly from a read error. V and J are TRBV7-7 and TRBJ1-5; maybe TRBD1 (5 bases). Germline values: CDR1 SSHAT, CDR2 FNYEAQ (reference sequence). This CDR3 is built from 17 residues. In DNA form, the CDR3 reads TGTGCTAGCAGCCAAACCCCTACGGGGGTAGGCAATCAGCCCCAGCATTTT. Translating it yields CASSQTPTGVGNQPQHF.

This clone came up a few times. This rearrangement joins TRBV7-2 to TRBJ1-2, with 7 bases that match TRBD1. Germline V gives CDR1 SGHTA, CDR2 FQGNSA. This CDR3 has 14 residues. V dropped 0 bases and J dropped 6; count of bases not matched to a gene: 4. The CDR3 coding sequence is TGTGCCAGCAGCTTAGCGTGGCAGGGGGATGGCTACACCTTC. Its protein product is CASSLAWQGDGYTF.

This clone appeared a few times. J is TRBJ1-5 and V is TRBV5-1, with D maybe TRBD1 (5 bases). Germline lookup yields CDR1 SGHRS and CDR2 YFSETQ. CDR3 length: 13 residues. Trimming left V 4 bases short and J 7 bases short, with 12 bases between. The CDR3 sequence is CASSPDGGQPQHF. The CDR3, as DNA: TGCGCCAGCAGCCCCGACGGGGGACAGCCCCAGCATTTT.

The chain joins TRBV6-5 to TRBJ2-2; 9 bases are a match to TRBD1. Germline CDR1 reads MNHEY; CDR2 reads SVGAGI. J lost 5 bases, V lost 6 bases, and 7 bases had no gene match. This CDR3 spans 15 amino acids. The CDR3 protein is CASSPGTGNTGELFF. CDR3 coding DNA: TGTGCCAGCAGCCCAGGGACAGGGAATACCGGGGAGCTGTTTTTT.

The chain recombines TRBV4-3 with TRBJ2-2, with 9 bases that match TRBD2. The length of the CDR3 is 15 residues. V was clipped by 4 bases and J by 5 bases; unmatched bases: 5. The germline gives CDR1 LGHNA, CDR2 YSLEER. The CDR3 nucleotides read TGCGCCAGCAGCCCGGGGCTAGCGGGGACCGGGGAGCTGTTTTTT. Protein product: CASSPGLAGTGELFF.

The CDR3 spells CASSSNRDRGFYEQYF. The CDR3, as DNA: TGTGCCAGCAGCTCTAACCGGGACAGGGGATTCTACGAGCAGTACTTC. The chain joins TRBV11-2 to TRBJ2-7; 10 bases line up with TRBD1. The CDR3 consists of 16 residues. Looked up from germline, CDR1 is SGHAT and CDR2 is FQNNGV. V gave up 4 bases and J gave up 3 bases; unmatched junction bases: 9.

The chain recombines TRBV7-2 with TRBJ2-1, with unresolved D. Trimming shortened V by 5 bases and J by 2 bases, and 13 bases separated the two germline ends. The CDR3 is made up of 15 amino acids. The germline gives CDR1 SGHTA, CDR2 FQGNSA. The CDR3, as DNA: TGTGCCAGCAGCCGAACCGGGTCAACCTACAATGAGCAGTTCTTC. This gives the protein CASSRTGSTYNEQFF. The full variable domain, in which reference TRBV7-2 and TRBJ2-1 provide the parts outside the CDR3, is GAGVSQSPSNKVTEKGKDVELRCDPISGHTALYWYRQSLGQGLEFLIYFQGNSAPDKSGLPSDRFSAERTGGSVSTLTIQRTQQEDSAVYLCASSRTGSTYNEQFFGPGTRLTVL.

The genes are TRBV5-4 and TRBJ2-7, with 8 bases lining up with TRBD1. CDR1 is SGHNT, CDR2 YYREEE, per germline (reference sequence). This CDR3 region has 15 residues. The V and J ends lost 3 bases and 2 bases, in that order; junction bases with no gene match: 7. CDR3 DNA sequence: TGTGCCAGCAGCTCCGCTGGGGACAGGACCTACGAGCAGTACTTC. Amino acids: CASSSAGDRTYEQYF.

This clone was found a few times. V usage is TRBV5-6 and J usage is TRBJ1-1; 7 positions agree with TRBD1. Germline CDR1 reads SGHDT; CDR2 reads YYEEEE. CDR3 length: 15 amino acids. V shed 2 bases and J 0 bases; nucleotides not matched to a gene: 4. CDR3 nucleotide sequence: TGTGCCAGCAGCTTACAGGGGAGAATGAACACTGAAGCTTTCTTT. Translated: CASSLQGRMNTEAFF.

The chain combines TRBV7-2 with TRBJ1-5; 7 nucleotides match TRBD1. This CDR3 is 15 amino acids long. Germline V gene lookup returns CDR1 SGHTA and CDR2 FQGNSA. The V segment lost 3 bases and the J segment 0 bases; nucleotides outside the gene matches: 2. The DNA of the CDR3 is TGTGCCAGCAGCTTCGACAGGGCTAGCAATCAGCCCCAGCATTTT. It is translated as CASSFDRASNQPQHF.

This clone has more than one count but fewer than ten. The chain has TRBV2 and TRBJ2-7; TRBD2 matches 7 bases. The CDR3 is made up of 13 amino acids. The germline V gene encodes CDR1 SNHLY and CDR2 FYNNEI. J lost 7 bases, V lost 5 bases, and 8 bases had no gene match. CDR3 residues: CASSTGTTGEQYF. Here the CDR3 DNA reads TGTGCCAGCAGTACTGGGACTACTGGGGAGCAGTACTTC.

This chain connects TRBV4-1 to TRBJ2-1; 11 nucleotides line up with TRBD2. The germline CDR1 and CDR2 sequences are MGHRA and YSYEKL. The CDR3 totals 17 residues. The V gene end was trimmed by 8 bases and the J gene end by 0 bases; junction bases not matched to a gene: 9. This CDR3 is CASSPSSGGSSYNEQFF. The CDR3 nucleotides are TGCGCCAGCTCCCCTTCTAGCGGGGGGAGCTCCTACAATGAGCAGTTCTTC.

This clone was counted a few times. The V gene is TRBV7-8, the J gene TRBJ2-3, with TRBD1 matching 8 bases. Germline values: CDR1 SGHVS, CDR2 FQNEAQ. V lost 3 bases and J lost 2; bases outside the gene matches: 7. This CDR3 is built from 16 residues. The CDR3 protein is CASSFTGGSVTDTQYF. The CDR3 DNA is TGTGCCAGCAGCTTCACAGGGGGTTCGGTCACAGATACGCAGTATTTT.